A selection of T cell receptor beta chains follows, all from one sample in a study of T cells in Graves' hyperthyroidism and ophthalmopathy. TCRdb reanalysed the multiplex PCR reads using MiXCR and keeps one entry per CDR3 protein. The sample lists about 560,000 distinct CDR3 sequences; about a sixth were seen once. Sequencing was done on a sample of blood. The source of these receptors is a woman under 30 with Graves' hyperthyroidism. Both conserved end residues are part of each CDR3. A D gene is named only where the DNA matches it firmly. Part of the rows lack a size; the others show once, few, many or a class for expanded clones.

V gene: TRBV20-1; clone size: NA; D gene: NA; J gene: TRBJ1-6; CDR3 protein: CSARDGEELHF; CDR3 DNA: TGCAGTGCTAGGGACGGGGAGGAGCTCCACTTT
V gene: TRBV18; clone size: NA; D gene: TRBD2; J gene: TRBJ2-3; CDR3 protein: CASSLSGSFADTQYF; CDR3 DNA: TGTGCCAGCTCACTTAGCGGGAGCTTTGCAGATACGCAGTATTTT
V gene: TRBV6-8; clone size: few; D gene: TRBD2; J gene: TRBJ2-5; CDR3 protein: CASPRNSGSFKKTQYF; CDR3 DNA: TGTGCCAGCCCAAGGAATAGCGGGAGTTTTAAGAAGACCCAGTACTTC
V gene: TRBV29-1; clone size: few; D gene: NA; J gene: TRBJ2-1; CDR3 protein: CSSTPVYGEQFF; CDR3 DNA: TGCAGCTCCACCCCCGTCTACGGTGAGCAGTTCTTC
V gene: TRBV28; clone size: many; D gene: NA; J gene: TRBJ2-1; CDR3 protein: CASSPDRFAEGDFHNEQFF; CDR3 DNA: TGTGCCAGCAGTCCCGATCGTTTTGCGGAGGGAGACTTTCACAATGAGCAGTTCTTC
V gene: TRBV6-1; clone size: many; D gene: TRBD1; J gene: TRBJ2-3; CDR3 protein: CASSFRQGPDTQYF; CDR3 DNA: TGTGCCAGCAGTTTTCGACAGGGTCCAGATACGCAGTATTTT
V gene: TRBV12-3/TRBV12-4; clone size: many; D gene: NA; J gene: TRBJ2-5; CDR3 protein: CASRRQGGETQYF; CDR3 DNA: TGTGCCAGCAGACGGCAGGGAGGCGAGACCCAGTACTTC
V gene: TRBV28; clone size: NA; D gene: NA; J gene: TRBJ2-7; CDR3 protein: CATQGTSYEQYF; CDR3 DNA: TGTGCCACCCAGGGGACGTCCTACGAGCAGTACTTC
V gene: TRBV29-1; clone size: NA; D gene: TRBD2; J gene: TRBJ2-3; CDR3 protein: CSVSRTSGTDTQYF; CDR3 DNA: TGCAGCGTTAGTCGGACTAGCGGCACAGATACGCAGTATTTT
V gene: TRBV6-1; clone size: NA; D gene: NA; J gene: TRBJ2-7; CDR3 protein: CASTDGRGYEQYF; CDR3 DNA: TGTGCCAGCACCGATGGAAGGGGCTACGAGCAGTACTTC
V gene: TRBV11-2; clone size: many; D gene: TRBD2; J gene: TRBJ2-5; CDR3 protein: CASSLTSMLAGETQYF; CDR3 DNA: TGTGCCAGCAGCTTAACCTCGATGCTAGCGGGAGAGACCCAGTACTTC
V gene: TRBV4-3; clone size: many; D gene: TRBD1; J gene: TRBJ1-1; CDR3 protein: CASSHRDRETEAFF; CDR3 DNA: TGCGCCAGCAGCCACCGGGACAGGGAAACTGAAGCTTTCTTT
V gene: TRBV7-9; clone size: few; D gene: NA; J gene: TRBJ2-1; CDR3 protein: CASSSNRESDNEQFF; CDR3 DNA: TGTGCCAGCAGCTCTAACAGGGAATCCGACAATGAGCAGTTCTTC